The entry below describes one T cell receptor (beta chain). The data belong to a study of metastatic and nonmetastatic thyroid tumors. TCRdb called clones again from the PCR reads with MiXCR. Among some 39,000 clones, roughly 15% were seen once, and the ten largest hold 20% to 25%. V was pared by 9 bases and J by 5 bases, with 11 bases between. The length of the CDR3 is 12 residues. Germline-derived CDR1 and CDR2 are KGHDR and SFDVKD. All patients were treatment-naive before thyroid surgery. The sequence came from a female donor with papillary thyroid cancer or a benign thyroid nodule (not recorded which). Some clones in this sample may be carry-over from other donors' samples. The sample taken for sequencing was blood. The chain couples TRBV24-1 to TRBJ2-3; no clear D gene. CDR3 sequence (DNA): TGTGCCACCTCTCAGGTTGGAGATACGCAGTATTTT. The encoded protein is CATSQVGDTQYF.